This T cell receptor beta chain was recorded in a study of CD8+ T cells in alopecia areata. There are 13 residues in the CDR3. CDR1 MNHEY and CDR2 SVGAGI come from the germline V gene. Trimming at V came to 5 bases and at J to 9 bases, leaving 3 bases not matched to a gene. Specified treatment: oral pan-JAK inhibitor, 5-10 mg twice daily. Investigators isolated RNA and reverse transcribed it into cDNA to act as the sequencing template. Generated by immunoSEQ multiplex PCR, the TCRdb table keeps only in-frame clones and is missing some. The sample carries some 220,000 clones, about 58% recorded once. The clonotype was recovered from a human donor with alopecia areata. The chain joins TRBV6-5 to TRBJ1-6, with 8 bases that match TRBD1. Sequencing was performed on CD4+ T cells sorted from blood, taken at week 4, from a patient treated with tofacitinib. The CDR3 DNA reads TGTGCCAGCAGTGTACAGGGGGGTTCACCCCTCCACTTT. Translating gives CASSVQGGSPLHF.